This entry lists 26 T cell receptor beta chains sequenced from one sample in a study of CD8+ T cells in alopecia areata. Treatment reported: oral pan-JAK inhibitor, 5-10 mg twice daily. Once RNA had been extracted, it was reverse transcribed into cDNA to act as the sequencing template. Only in-frame clones appear in the TCRdb table, and some are missing; sequencing was by immunoSEQ multiplex PCR. The sample consists of some 95,000 clones, around 40% of them appearing once. Sequenced material: CD8+ T cells sorted from blood, taken at week 24, from a patient treated with tofacitinib. The source is a human donor with alopecia areata.

This clone has more than one count but fewer than ten. The V and J genes are TRBV7-9 and TRBJ1-5; TRBD1 might be the D (5 bases). The CDR3 has 14 amino acids. V gave up 3 bases and J gave up 2 bases, with 8 bases separating them. The V gene's germline CDR1 is SEHNR and CDR2 FQNEAQ (reference sequence). The CDR3 protein is CASSLGPGNQPQHF. The CDR3 DNA reads TGTGCCAGCAGCTTGGGGCCAGGCAATCAGCCCCAGCATTTT.

The chain is built from TRBV4-1 and TRBJ2-7; D remains unclear. V lost 3 bases, J lost 0 bases, and 9 bases lay in between. Germline V gives CDR1 MGHRA, CDR2 YSYEKL. The CDR3 is made up of 14 amino acids. The DNA of the CDR3 is TGCGCCAGCAGCCAGTATAAGTCCTCCTACGAGCAGTACTTC. Its translation is CASSQYKSSYEQYF.

V gene TRBV6-5 combines with J gene TRBJ1-1; D unresolved. The CDR3 loop spans 14 amino acids. From germline, CDR1 is MNHEY and CDR2 SVGAGI. Trimming pared 2 bases from V and 0 bases from J, leaving 7 bases between. The CDR3 coding sequence is TGTGCCAGCAGTTACGGGGAGATGAACACTGAAGCTTTCTTT. It is translated as CASSYGEMNTEAFF.

The chain links TRBV29-1 to TRBJ2-1; TRBD1 is a possible D gene (8 bases). The CDR3 loop spans 16 amino acids. Between the trimmed V and J ends, which lost 0 bases and 9 bases, there was a span of 21 bases. Germline CDR1 and CDR2: SQVTM and ANQGSEA. This chain's CDR3 is CSVEDQRQGRAGEQFF. The CDR3 DNA reads TGCAGCGTTGAAGATCAGAGACAGGGGAGGGCGGGTGAGCAGTTCTTC.

The CDR3 region has the DNA TGTGCCAGCAGCCAAGGAGGAAGGGGCAATGAGCAGTTCTTC. Translating it yields CASSQGGRGNEQFF. J is TRBJ2-1 and V is TRBV14, with D possibly matching TRBD1 (5 bases). The CDR3 sequence is 14 residues long. V lost 1 base, J lost 6 bases, and 10 bases lay in between. Germline CDR1 reads SGHDN; CDR2 reads FVKESK.

The rearrangement uses TRBV11-2 and TRBJ2-3; no clear D. CDR3 length equals 15 residues. V was pared by 5 bases and J by 0 bases, with 12 bases between. From germline, CDR1 is SGHAT and CDR2 FQNNGV. For the CDR3, the DNA is TGTGCCAGCAGCCCCCCGGCGGTTAGCACAGATACGCAGTATTTT. Translating it yields CASSPPAVSTDTQYF.

The genes are TRBV19 and TRBJ1-5; a possible D gene is TRBD1 (6 bases). The V end lost 9 bases, the J end lost 2 bases, and 8 bases lay between the germline ends. The CDR3 spans 12 residues. Germline V lookup: CDR1 LNHDA, CDR2 SQIVND (reference sequence). This CDR3 reads CASRQGNQPQHF. DNA of the CDR3: TGTGCCAGCCGACAGGGCAATCAGCCCCAGCATTTT. Full variable domain (remainder filled in from reference TRBV19 and TRBJ1-5): DGGITQSPKYLFRKEGQNVTLSCEQNLNHDAMYWYRQDPGQGLRLIYYSQIVNDFQKGDIAEGYSVSREKKESFPLTVTSAQKNPTAFYLCASRQGNQPQHFGDGTRLSIL.

This clone is medium-sized (0.01 to 0.1%) within its sample. This chain links TRBV25-1 with TRBJ2-3; D is undetermined. There are 13 residues in the CDR3. CDR1 MGHDK and CDR2 SYGVNS come from the germline V gene. With 4 bases removed from V and 0 bases from J, the gap between germline ends came to 5 bases. Here the CDR3 reads CASSVTSTDTQYF. CDR3 nucleotide sequence: TGTGCCAGCAGTGTCACCAGCACAGATACGCAGTATTTT.

The chain has TRBV6-6 and TRBJ1-5; no definite D call. V lost 6 bases and J lost 4, with 10 bases in between. The germline V gene encodes CDR1 MNHNY and CDR2 SVGAGI (reference sequence). This CDR3 contains 13 residues. CDR3 nucleotide sequence: TGTGCCAGCAGGGCCACAGAGAATCAGCCCCAGCATTTT. Protein product: CASRATENQPQHF.

This clone occurred once. This chain connects TRBV30 to TRBJ1-4, with no clear D. The germline V gene encodes CDR1 GTSNPN and CDR2 SVGIG (reference sequence). This CDR3 region has 14 residues. Trimming removed 0 bases from V and 1 base from J, with 6 bases in between. The CDR3 is CAWSVLGTNEKLFF. The CDR3, as DNA: TGTGCCTGGAGTGTACTCGGAACTAATGAAAAACTGTTTTTT.

V usage is TRBV7-9 and J usage is TRBJ2-7, with D perhaps given as TRBD1 or TRBD2 (5 bases each). The CDR3 has 13 amino acids. V dropped 5 bases and J dropped 6 bases, with 14 bases sitting between them. Germline V gives CDR1 SEHNR, CDR2 FQNEAQ (reference sequence). The CDR3 sequence: CASSHVGVGEQYF. DNA for the CDR3: TGTGCCAGCAGCCACGTGGGGGTAGGCGAGCAGTACTTC. Complete variable domain (other parts from reference TRBV7-9 and TRBJ2-7): DTGVSQNPRHKITKRGQNVTFRCDPISEHNRLYWYRQTLGQGPEFLTYFQNEAQLEKSRLLSDRFSAERPKGSFSTLEIQRTEQGDSAMYLCASSHVGVGEQYFGPGTRLTVT.

This chain connects TRBV5-1 to TRBJ2-1; TRBD2 aligns across 9 bases. This CDR3 contains 15 residues. V shed 0 bases, J shed 7 bases, and the junction held 5 bases outside the gene matches. CDR1 is SGHRS, CDR2 YFSETQ, per germline. CDR3 in amino acids: CASSLVLAGVNEQFF. The DNA for the CDR3 is TGCGCCAGCAGCTTGGTTTTAGCGGGAGTAAATGAGCAGTTCTTC.

This clone was counted between two and nine times. The chain has TRBV15 and TRBJ2-1; TRBD2 matches 11 bases. This CDR3 comprises 15 residues. Germline-derived CDR1 and CDR2 are LNHNV and YYDKDF (reference sequence). The V segment lost 5 bases and the J segment 5 bases; nucleotides outside the gene matches: 5. The CDR3 is CATSGSGGAHNEQFF. The CDR3 DNA reads TGTGCCACCAGCGGTAGCGGGGGGGCCCACAATGAGCAGTTCTTC.

CDR3 region: CASSGSGAPYNEQFF. The CDR3 DNA follows: TGTGCCAGCAGCGGATCTGGGGCCCCCTACAATGAGCAGTTCTTC. V is TRBV5-6 and J is TRBJ2-1; TRBD1 might be the D (5 bases). The germline V and J ends were trimmed by 4 bases and 2 bases, with 13 bases remaining between them. CDR1 SGHDT and CDR2 YYEEEE come from the germline V gene. The CDR3 is 15 amino acids.

This clone was counted between two and nine times. The J gene is TRBJ2-5, the V gene TRBV7-8, with D perhaps matching TRBD1 or TRBD2 (5 bases each). Germline CDR1 SGHVS, CDR2 FQNEAQ. Between the trimmed V and J ends, which lost 6 bases and 5 bases, there was a span of 16 bases. The length of the CDR3 is 14 residues. The CDR3 DNA is TGTGCCAGCAGACCAGGGCAGGGACGGGAGACCCAGTACTTC. Residues: CASRPGQGRETQYF.

The sample holds a few counts of this clone. V usage is TRBV2 and J usage is TRBJ2-7; a possible D gene is TRBD1 (5 bases). V dropped 3 bases and J dropped 3 bases, with 12 bases sitting between them. The CDR3 covers 14 residues. CDR1 and CDR2 (germline): SNHLY, FYNNEI. Here the CDR3 reads CASSDAGRIYEQYF. DNA for the CDR3: TGTGCCAGCAGTGATGCAGGGCGAATCTACGAGCAGTACTTC.

This clone came up a few times. Different DNA sequences within this sample yield the same CDR3. The chain is built from TRBV7-9 and TRBJ2-7; the D is unclear. V lost 5 bases and J lost 4, with 6 bases in between. Germline CDR1 SEHNR, CDR2 FQNEAQ (reference sequence). The CDR3 runs 11 residues. CDR3 DNA: TGTGCCAGCAGCCCCGGGTACGAGCAGTACTTC. Translation: CASSPGYEQYF.

On this clone itself: Other nucleotide sequences from this sample produce the same CDR3. This chain connects TRBV4-1 to TRBJ2-7; D is uncertain. CDR1 is MGHRA, CDR2 YSYEKL, per germline. This CDR3 is 12 amino acids long. Trimming stripped 1 base from V and 4 bases from J, with 5 bases between. CDR3 protein: CASSQGGYEQYF. Here the CDR3 DNA reads TGCGCCAGCAGCCAAGGAGGATACGAGCAGTACTTC.

This sequence joins TRBV27 and TRBJ2-7; 12 positions agree with TRBD2. Losses at the gene ends were 6 bases for V and 4 bases for J; bases not matched to a gene: 4. Germline loops: CDR1 MNHEY, CDR2 SMNVEV (reference sequence). There are 14 residues in the CDR3. The CDR3 DNA reads as TGTGCCAGCAGCCTCGGACTAGCGGGATACGAGCAGTACTTC. Protein product: CASSLGLAGYEQYF.

This clone was picked up a small number of times. The rearrangement joins TRBV28 to TRBJ2-5; a weak D match, TRBD2 (6 bases). CDR3 size: 14 residues. V dropped 6 bases and J dropped 5 bases, with 16 bases sitting between them. CDR1 is MDHEN and CDR2 is SYDVKM in the germline V gene. In nucleotides, the CDR3 is TGTGCCAGCAGGCCCCTCCTGGGGAGGGAGACCCAGTACTTC. Protein product: CASRPLLGRETQYF.

The gene calls are TRBV29-1 and TRBJ2-3, with D perhaps matching TRBD1 or TRBD2 (5 bases each). V dropped 4 bases and J dropped 4 bases, with 21 bases sitting between them. The CDR3 length is 16 residues. CDR1 is SQVTM, CDR2 ANQGSEA, per germline. The CDR3, as DNA: TGCAGCGTTGGGGGACGGGACCAGAGTAGATCAGATACGCAGTATTTT. This encodes CSVGGRDQSRSDTQYF.

The chain recombines TRBV6-5 with TRBJ2-5; D is unresolved. CDR1 is MNHEY, CDR2 SVGAGI, per germline. Trimming removed 10 bases from V and 4 bases from J, with 13 bases in between. The CDR3 sequence is 12 residues long. The DNA of the CDR3 is TGTGCCACCATTTCGAATTTAGAGACCCAGTACTTC. Protein: CATISNLETQYF.

V is TRBV6-1 and J is TRBJ1-5, with 11 bases that match TRBD1. Losses at the gene ends were 3 bases for V and 3 bases for J; bases not matched to a gene: 1. The germline gives CDR1 MNHNS, CDR2 SASEGT. The CDR3 totals 15 residues. The CDR3 DNA sequence: TGTGCCAGCAGTGAGGACAGGGGGCACAATCAGCCCCAGCATTTT. Translated: CASSEDRGHNQPQHF.

The rearrangement uses TRBV11-2 and TRBJ2-7, with 7 nucleotides matching TRBD1. The CDR3 is 13 residues long. Trimming removed 6 bases from V and 4 bases from J; junction bases left unmatched: 6. The germline CDR1 and CDR2 sequences are SGHAT and FQNNGV. The CDR3: CASRSDRVYEQYF. CDR3 nucleotides: TGTGCCAGCAGATCAGACAGGGTTTACGAGCAGTACTTC.

The gene calls are TRBV5-1 and TRBJ2-2; possibly TRBD1 for D (5 bases). The germline V gene encodes CDR1 SGHRS and CDR2 YFSETQ. There are 17 residues in the CDR3. V was clipped by 3 bases and J by 3 bases, with 18 bases between them. CDR3 in amino acids: CASSSPPSDRYTGELFF. The CDR3 bases are TGCGCCAGCAGCTCCCCCCCTTCAGACAGATACACCGGGGAGCTGTTTTTT.

In this sample, this clone turned up once. This sequence joins TRBV27 and TRBJ2-7; 15 positions agree with TRBD2. The CDR3 runs to 15 residues. Per germline, CDR1 MNHEY and CDR2 SMNVEV (reference sequence). J was trimmed by 6 bases and V by 5 bases; bases with no gene match: 5. The CDR3: CASSPGLAGGFEQYF. CDR3 sequence (DNA): TGTGCCAGCAGTCCGGGACTAGCGGGAGGTTTCGAGCAGTACTTC.